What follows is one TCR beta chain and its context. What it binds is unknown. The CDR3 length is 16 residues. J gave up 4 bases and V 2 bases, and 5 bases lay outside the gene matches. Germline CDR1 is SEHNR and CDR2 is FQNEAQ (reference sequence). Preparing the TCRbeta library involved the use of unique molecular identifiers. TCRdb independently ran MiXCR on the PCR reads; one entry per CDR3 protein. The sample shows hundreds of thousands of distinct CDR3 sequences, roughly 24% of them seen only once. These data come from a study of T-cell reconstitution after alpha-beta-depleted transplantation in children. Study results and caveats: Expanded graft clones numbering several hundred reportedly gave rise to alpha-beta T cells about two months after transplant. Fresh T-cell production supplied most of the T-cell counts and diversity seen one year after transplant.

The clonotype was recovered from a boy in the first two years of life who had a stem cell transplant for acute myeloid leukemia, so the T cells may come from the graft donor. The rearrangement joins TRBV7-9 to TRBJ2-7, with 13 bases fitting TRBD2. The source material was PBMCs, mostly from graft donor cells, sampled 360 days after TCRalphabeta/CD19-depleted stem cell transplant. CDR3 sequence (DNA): TGTGCCAGCAGCTTACGGACTAGCGGGGGAACTTACGAGCAGTACTTC. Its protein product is CASSLRTSGGTYEQYF. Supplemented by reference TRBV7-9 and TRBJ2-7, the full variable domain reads DTGVSQNPRHKITKRGQNVTFRCDPISEHNRLYWYRQTLGQGPEFLTYFQNEAQLEKSRLLSDRFSAERPKGSFSTLEIQRTEQGDSAMYLCASSLRTSGGTYEQYFGPGTRLTVT.